This is a list of T cell receptor beta chains from one sample in a study of Graves' ophthalmopathy and Graves' hyperthyroidism. TCRdb called the multiplex PCR reads again in MiXCR, with one record for every CDR3 protein. The table shows around 520,000 distinct CDR3 sequences, with less than 40% occurring only once. Source material: peripheral blood or thyroid tissue (not recorded which). Receptor source: an adult man with Graves' hyperthyroidism. Both conserved end residues are part of each CDR3. The D gene is left open where the match is weak. Clone size is stated in some rows and not others, as once, few, many or a class when expanded.

len	v_gene	j_gene	abundance	d_gene	CDR3nt	CDR3aa
16	TRBV5-1	TRBJ2-6	.	.	TGCGCCAGCCAAGGGACAACTCCTTCTGGGGCCAACGTCCTGACTTTC	CASQGTTPSGANVLTF
14	TRBV11-1	TRBJ2-7	.	.	TGTGCCAGCAGTTTGTGGGAGAGTTACAATGAGCAGTACTTC	CASSLWESYNEQYF
16	TRBV19	TRBJ1-4	many	.	TGTGCCAGTAGTATCCGCCGCAGCTCAACTAATGAAAAACTGTTTTTT	CASSIRRSSTNEKLFF
17	TRBV7-8	TRBJ2-3	.	TRBD2	TGTGCCAGCAGCTTAGGGGGTAGCGGGGGCACCACAGATACGCAGTATTTT	CASSLGGSGGTTDTQYF
15	TRBV6-5	TRBJ2-7	few	TRBD2	TGTGCCAGCAGTTACGCCCTAGCGGGGATTGGCGAGCAGTACTTC	CASSYALAGIGEQYF
13	TRBV12-3/TRBV12-4	TRBJ1-2	once	.	TGTGCCAGCAGTCCCGTGGGGTCCTATGGCTACACCTTC	CASSPVGSYGYTF
15	TRBV12-3/TRBV12-4	TRBJ2-7	.	TRBD2	TGTGCCAGCAGCCTTACTAGCGGACTACCTTACGAGCAGTACTTC	CASSLTSGLPYEQYF
15	TRBV7-4	TRBJ2-7	many	TRBD2	TGTGCCAGCAGCCCCAGCGGGACTAGCCTGTACGAGCAGTACTTC	CASSPSGTSLYEQYF
16	TRBV7-8	TRBJ2-2	many	TRBD1	TGTGCCAGCAGCTCCCGACAGGGGGCTATTGGCGGGGAGCTGTTTTTT	CASSSRQGAIGGELFF
11	TRBV2	TRBJ2-1	.	.	TGTGCCAGCCTGGGAGAGGCGGAGCAGTTCTTC	CASLGEAEQFF
14	TRBV19	TRBJ1-3	many	.	TGTGCCAGTGGTTCACTCTTCTCTGGAAACACCATATATTTT	CASGSLFSGNTIYF
14	TRBV19	TRBJ2-2	.	.	TGTGCCAGTAGTAGCTCTGTGGGGACCGGGGAGCTGTTTTTT	CASSSSVGTGELFF
18	TRBV12-3/TRBV12-4	TRBJ2-7	few	TRBD2	TGTGCCAGCAGCCGGACTAGCGGGAGGGCCCAGCTTGGCTACGAGCAGTACTTC	CASSRTSGRAQLGYEQYF
14	TRBV18	TRBJ1-6	many	.	TGTGCCAGCTCACCTGCCTGGAATAATTCACCCCTCCACTTT	CASSPAWNNSPLHF
15	TRBV7-3	TRBJ1-1	.	TRBD1	TGTGCCAGCAGCTTAGCAGACAGGGGGAACACTGAAGCTTTCTTT	CASSLADRGNTEAFF
14	TRBV7-9	TRBJ1-1	once	TRBD1	TGTGCCAGCAGTGGGACAGCGGTGTGGACTGAAGCTTTCTTT	CASSGTAVWTEAFF
12	TRBV12-3/TRBV12-4	TRBJ2-7	many	TRBD2	TGTGCCAGCAGTTTTGGGGGGGACGAGCAGTACTTC	CASSFGGDEQYF
16	TRBV4-1	TRBJ1-5	.	.	TGCGCCAGCAGCCAAGATTCGGGAGGGAGCGATCAGCCCCAGCATTTT	CASSQDSGGSDQPQHF
15	TRBV7-3	TRBJ2-2	many	TRBD1	TGTGCCAGCAGTCCAACAGGGGCTGACACCGGGGAGCTGTTTTTT	CASSPTGADTGELFF
13	TRBV29-1	TRBJ2-3	.	TRBD2	TGCAGCGTGAAGGGACTAGCGACAGATACGCAGTATTTT	CSVKGLATDTQYF
13	TRBV5-1	TRBJ2-7	.	.	TGCGCCAGCAGCACGGACAGATACAATGAGCAGTACTTC	CASSTDRYNEQYF
13	TRBV5-1	TRBJ2-7	many	.	TGCGCCAGCAGCAGAGGCCTCGGCTACGAGCAGTACTTC	CASSRGLGYEQYF
13	TRBV7-2	TRBJ2-5	many	.	TGTGCCAGCAGCTTATACGGGGAAGAGACCCAGTACTTC	CASSLYGEETQYF
10	TRBV24-1	TRBJ1-1	many	.	TGTGCCACCAGTTGGAAGGAAGCTTTCTTT	CATSWKEAFF
15	TRBV4-1	TRBJ2-3	.	TRBD1	TGCGCCAGCAGCTATGACAGGGGGAAAGGAGATACGCAGTATTTT	CASSYDRGKGDTQYF
17	TRBV7-8	TRBJ2-2	.	TRBD1	TGTGCCAGCAGCGCCCTCGACAGGGGGCTCGGCACCGGGGAGCTGTTTTTT	CASSALDRGLGTGELFF
13	TRBV10-3	TRBJ1-5	.	.	TGTGCCACGACAATGGGTGGCCCTCAGCCCCAGCATTTT	CATTMGGPQPQHF
16	TRBV2	TRBJ2-2	.	TRBD2	TGTGCCAGCAGTTCCCGGCTAGCGGGAGTTACTGGGGAGCTGTTTTTT	CASSSRLAGVTGELFF
11	TRBV11-2	TRBJ2-7	.	TRBD2	TGTGCCAGCGCGGGGGGGTGGAACTCCCAGTTC	CASAGGWNSQF
16	TRBV12-3/TRBV12-4	TRBJ1-1	many	.	TGTGCCAGCAGTTTAGTGGTTCAGTGGGGGAAGACTGAAGCTTTCTTT	CASSLVVQWGKTEAFF
9	TRBV2	TRBJ1-5	.	.	TGTGCCAGCACCAGTCCCCAGCATTTT	CASTSPQHF
13	TRBV20-1	TRBJ1-6	many	.	TGCAGTGCTAGAGATTACCGAGATTCACCCCTCCACTTT	CSARDYRDSPLHF
17	TRBV7-8	TRBJ2-2	once	.	TGTGCCAGCACGAGCCAACCTACAGGGCTGGGGACCGGGGAGCTGTTTTTT	CASTSQPTGLGTGELFF
14	TRBV30	TRBJ1-6	.	TRBD1	TGTGCCTGGACTTTTGACAGGGTCAATTCACCCCTCCACTTT	CAWTFDRVNSPLHF
15	TRBV5-1	TRBJ1-5	many	.	TGCGCCAGCAGCTTGGATGCGGGTGACAATCAGCCCCAGCATTTT	CASSLDAGDNQPQHF
11	TRBV10-2	TRBJ1-1	.	.	TGCGCCAGCAGTGAGGCGGGTGAAGCTTTCTTT	CASSEAGEAFF
15	TRBV7-2	TRBJ2-7	.	.	TGTGCCAGCAAGGGGGGGGGAAATTGGAACTACGAGCAGTACTTC	CASKGGGNWNYEQYF
13	TRBV10-3	TRBJ1-5	.	.	TGTGCCATCAGCTTGGAAGGTCGTCAGCCCCAGCATTTT	CAISLEGRQPQHF
18	TRBV10-3	TRBJ2-7	.	TRBD2	TGTGCCATCAGTGAATTGGGACTAGCGGGAGGGGCCTACAATGAGCAGTACTTC	CAISELGLAGGAYNEQYF
14	TRBV7-2	TRBJ2-7	many	.	TGTGCCAGCAGCTTAGACTCGTGGGCTCGCGAGCAGTACTTC	CASSLDSWAREQYF
14	TRBV20-1	TRBJ1-3	.	.	TGCAGTGCTAGAGATTTAGCGGGGGTTAACACCATATATTTT	CSARDLAGVNTIYF
14	TRBV25-1	TRBJ1-4	many	TRBD1	TGTGCCAGCAGCCGGACAGGGACGGGTGAAAAACTGTTTTTT	CASSRTGTGEKLFF
15	TRBV12-3/TRBV12-4	TRBJ1-5	many	.	TGTGCCAGCAGTTTAGTGACCGACGTGAATCAGCCCCAGCATTTT	CASSLVTDVNQPQHF
15	TRBV9	TRBJ2-2	many	.	TGTGCCAGCAGCGTAGAGGGGCCGAACACCGGGGAGCTGTTTTTT	CASSVEGPNTGELFF